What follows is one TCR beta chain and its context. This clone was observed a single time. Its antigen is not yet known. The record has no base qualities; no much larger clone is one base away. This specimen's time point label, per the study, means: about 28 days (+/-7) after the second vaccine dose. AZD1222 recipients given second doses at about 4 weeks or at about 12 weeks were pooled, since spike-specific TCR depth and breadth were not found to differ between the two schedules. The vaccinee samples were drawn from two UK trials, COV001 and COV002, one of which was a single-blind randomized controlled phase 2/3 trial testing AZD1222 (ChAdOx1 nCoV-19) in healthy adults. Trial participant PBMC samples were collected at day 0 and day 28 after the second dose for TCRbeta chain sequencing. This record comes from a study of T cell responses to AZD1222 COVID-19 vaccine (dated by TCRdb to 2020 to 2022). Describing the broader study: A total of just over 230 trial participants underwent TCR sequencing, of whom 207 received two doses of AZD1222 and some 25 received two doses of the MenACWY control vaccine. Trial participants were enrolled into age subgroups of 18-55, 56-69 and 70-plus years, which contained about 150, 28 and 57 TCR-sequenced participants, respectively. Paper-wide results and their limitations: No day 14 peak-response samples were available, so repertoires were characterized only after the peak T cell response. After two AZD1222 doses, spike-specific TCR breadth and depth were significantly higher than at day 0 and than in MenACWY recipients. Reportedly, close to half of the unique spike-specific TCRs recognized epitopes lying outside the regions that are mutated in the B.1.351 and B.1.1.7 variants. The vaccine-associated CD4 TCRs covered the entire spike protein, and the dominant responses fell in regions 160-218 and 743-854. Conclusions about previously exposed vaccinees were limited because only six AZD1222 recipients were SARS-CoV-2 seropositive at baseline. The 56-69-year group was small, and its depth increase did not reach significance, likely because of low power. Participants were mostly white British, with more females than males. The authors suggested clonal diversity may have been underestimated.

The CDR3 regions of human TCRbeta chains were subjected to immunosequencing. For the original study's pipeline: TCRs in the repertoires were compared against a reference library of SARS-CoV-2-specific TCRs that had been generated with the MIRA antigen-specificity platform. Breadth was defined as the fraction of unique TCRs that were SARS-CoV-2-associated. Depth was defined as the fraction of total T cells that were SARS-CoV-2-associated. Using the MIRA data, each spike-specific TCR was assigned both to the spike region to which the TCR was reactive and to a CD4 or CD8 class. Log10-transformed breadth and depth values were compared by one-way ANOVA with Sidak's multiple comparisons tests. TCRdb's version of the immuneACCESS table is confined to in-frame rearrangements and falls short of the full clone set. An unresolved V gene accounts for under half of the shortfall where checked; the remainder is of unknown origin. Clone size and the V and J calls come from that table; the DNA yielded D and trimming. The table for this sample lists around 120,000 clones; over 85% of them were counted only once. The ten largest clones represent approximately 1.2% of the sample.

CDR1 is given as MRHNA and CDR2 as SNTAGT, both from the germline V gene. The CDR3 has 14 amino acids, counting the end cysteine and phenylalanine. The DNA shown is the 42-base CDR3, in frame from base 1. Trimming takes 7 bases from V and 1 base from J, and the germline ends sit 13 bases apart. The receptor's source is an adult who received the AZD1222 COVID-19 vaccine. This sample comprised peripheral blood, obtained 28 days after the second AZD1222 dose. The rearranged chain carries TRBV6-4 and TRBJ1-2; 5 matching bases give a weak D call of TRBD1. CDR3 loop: CASKETTDNYGYTF. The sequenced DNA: TGTGCCAGCAAAGAAACGACAGATAACTATGGCTACACCTTC.